A single TCR beta chain is shown here with its context. Its antigen is not known. V was clipped by 4 bases and J by 4 bases; unmatched bases: 4. This CDR3 region has 16 residues. The germline CDR1 and CDR2 sequences are SGHRS and YFSETQ. The data stem from a study of T cell responses to AZD1222 COVID-19 vaccine. Here immunoSEQ multiplex PCR was the method, and the copy in TCRdb shows in-frame clones only, minus some. The sample yields over 65,000 clones, around 89% seen once. Findings and limits, study-wide: Seropositive at baseline were only a handful of AZD1222 recipients.

The material sequenced was peripheral blood, taken on day 0 of AZD1222 vaccination. The chain couples TRBV5-1 to TRBJ2-1; 14 bases map to TRBD2. The source is an adult in good health. DNA for the CDR3: TGCGCCAGCAGCACCTGGACTAGCGGGGGGTACAATGAGCAGTTCTTC. This codes for CASSTWTSGGYNEQFF.